A single sample gave rise to the 22 T cell receptor beta chains below, sequenced in a study of shared clonotypes between healthy human individuals. CD8 cells regarded as naive lacked CD45RO, were positively chosen for CCR7, and omitted terminally differentiated effector memory CD45RA+ cells. The method was immunoSEQ multiplex PCR; TCRdb's version includes in-frame clones alone and lacks a portion of them. The sample lists hundreds of thousands of clones, 90% to 95% occurring once. Sequenced: naive CD8+ T cells sorted from blood. The receptors here all came from a woman aged 25 to 39 in good health.

The V and J genes are TRBV27 and TRBJ2-7; D gene ambiguous. CDR1 is MNHEY, CDR2 SMNVEV, per germline (reference sequence). Trimming cost V 1 base and J 0 bases, with 10 bases left between them. The CDR3 consists of 15 residues. CDR3 nucleotide sequence: TGTGCCAGCAGTTTATTGGGCTTCAGCTCCTACGAGCAGTACTTC. Its protein is CASSLLGFSSYEQYF.

The chain links TRBV4-1 to TRBJ2-1, with D uncertain. With 4 bases removed from V and 13 bases from J, the gap between germline ends came to 17 bases. Germline V gives CDR1 MGHRA, CDR2 YSYEKL. This CDR3 has 13 residues. The CDR3 bases are TGCGCCAGCAGCCCAGGTAGCAGCAAGGAACAGTTCTTC. It specifies CASSPGSSKEQFF.

The gene calls are TRBV7-8 and TRBJ1-2, with 8 nucleotides matching TRBD1. Germline V gene sequence: CDR1 SGHVS, CDR2 FQNEAQ. This CDR3 has 16 amino acids. V lost 5 bases, J lost 1 base, and 9 bases stayed unmatched. CDR3 sequence: CASSMQGARDNYGYTF. For the CDR3, the DNA is TGTGCCAGCAGCATGCAGGGGGCGCGGGATAACTATGGCTACACCTTC.

The V gene is TRBV13, the J gene TRBJ2-1; 10 positions agree with TRBD2. V shed 2 bases and J 7 bases; nucleotides not matched to a gene: 5. Germline V gene data show CDR1 as PRHDT and CDR2 as FYEKMQ (reference sequence). The CDR3 sequence is 15 residues long. CDR3 sequence reads: CASSLPSGSGNEQFF. CDR3 in DNA: TGTGCCAGCAGCTTACCTAGCGGGAGTGGGAATGAGCAGTTCTTC.

The chain has TRBV7-9 and TRBJ1-4; the D is unclear. The CDR3 runs to 14 residues. The germline V gene encodes CDR1 SEHNR and CDR2 FQNEAQ (reference sequence). The germline V and J ends were trimmed by 7 bases and 7 bases, with 16 bases remaining between them. CDR3 sequence reads: CASTGSAQFEKLFF. For the CDR3, the DNA is TGTGCCAGCACCGGATCAGCGCAGTTTGAAAAACTGTTTTTT.

This clone was found once. The chain uses TRBV2 and TRBJ1-5; no reliable D call. V lost 2 bases and J lost 0, with 11 bases in between. CDR1 and CDR2 (germline): SNHLY, FYNNEI. CDR3 size: 16 residues. For the CDR3, the DNA is TGTGCCAGCAGTGAACCCGAGCCATATAGCAATCAGCCCCAGCATTTT. Residues: CASSEPEPYSNQPQHF. Complete variable domain (other parts from reference TRBV2 and TRBJ1-5): EPEVTQTPSHQVTQMGQEVILRCVPISNHLYFYWYRQILGQKVEFLVSFYNNEISEKSEIFDDQFSVERPDGSNFTLKIRSTKLEDSAMYFCASSEPEPYSNQPQHFGDGTRLSIL.

CDR3 in amino acids: CASSIGRDLENTGELFF. The CDR3 bases are TGTGCCAGTAGTATTGGCAGGGACCTGGAGAACACCGGGGAGCTGTTTTTT. The rearrangement links TRBV19 to TRBJ2-2, with D possibly called TRBD1 or TRBD2 (5 bases each). The CDR3 has 17 residues. Germline V CDR1 and CDR2: LNHDA, SQIVND (reference sequence). V dropped 3 bases and J dropped 1 base, with 15 bases sitting between them.

V usage is TRBV30 and J usage is TRBJ1-2; 11 bases agree with TRBD1. This CDR3 is 15 amino acids long. J was trimmed by 4 bases and V by 3 bases; bases with no gene match: 7. Germline V CDR1 and CDR2: GTSNPN, SVGIG (reference sequence). CDR3 coding DNA: TGTGCCTGGAGCGAGGGGACAGGGGGTCTCTATGGCTACACCTTC. Translated: CAWSEGTGGLYGYTF. Filled out from reference TRBV30 and TRBJ1-2, the complete variable domain reads SQTIHQWPATLVQPVGSPLSLECTVEGTSNPNLYWYRQAAGRGLQLLFYSVGIGQISSEVPQNLSASRPQDRQFILSSKKLLLSDSGFYLCAWSEGTGGLYGYTFGSGTRLTVV.

This chain uses TRBV5-4 with TRBJ2-1, with TRBD2 matching 12 bases. Trimming removed 3 bases from V and 5 bases from J; junction bases left unmatched: 3. Germline V gives CDR1 SGHNT, CDR2 YYREEE (reference sequence). The CDR3 covers 15 residues. For the CDR3, the DNA is TGTGCCAGCAGCTACTGGACTAGCGGGAACAATGAGCAGTTCTTC. Translated: CASSYWTSGNNEQFF.

This chain links TRBV11-2 with TRBJ1-4; 8 bases are shared with TRBD1. Germline CDR1 reads SGHAT; CDR2 reads FQNNGV. The V gene end was trimmed by 10 bases and the J gene end by 7 bases; junction bases not matched to a gene: 8. This CDR3 comprises 13 residues. The DNA of the CDR3 is TGTGCCACCACCACAGGGGGAGGTGAAAAACTGTTTTTT. It encodes CATTTGGGEKLFF.

This chain joins TRBV9 and TRBJ2-7; 10 bases agree with TRBD2. The germline V gene has CDR1 SGDLS and CDR2 YYNGEE. Unmatched junction bases numbered 6, after V lost 4 bases and J lost 2 bases. This CDR3 region has 15 residues. This CDR3 reads CASSKLAGLTYEQYF. The CDR3 DNA reads as TGTGCCAGCAGCAAACTAGCGGGACTAACCTACGAGCAGTACTTC. Full variable domain (outside the CDR3, taken from reference TRBV9 and TRBJ2-7): DSGVTQTPKHLITATGQRVTLRCSPRSGDLSVYWYQQSLDQGLQFLIQYYNGEERAKGNILERFSAQQFPDLHSELNLSSLELGDSALYFCASSKLAGLTYEQYFGPGTRLTVT.

V gene TRBV7-3 combines with J gene TRBJ2-1; 10 bases fit TRBD2. Looked up from germline, CDR1 is SGHTA and CDR2 is FQGTGA. The ends lost 6 bases at V and 8 bases at J; junction bases unmatched: 7. The CDR3 extends over 14 amino acids. CDR3 DNA: TGTGCCAGCAGTGTAGCGGGAGGTCGCTATGAGCAGTTCTTC. Its protein product is CASSVAGGRYEQFF.

The gene calls are TRBV7-9 and TRBJ1-2, with 7 bases lining up with TRBD1. The CDR3 is made up of 13 amino acids. V was clipped by 3 bases and J by 10 bases; unmatched bases: 8. Germline CDR1 is SEHNR and CDR2 is FQNEAQ (reference sequence). The CDR3 sequence is CASSLGDRADYTF. DNA of the CDR3: TGTGCCAGCAGCTTGGGTGACAGGGCAGACTACACCTTC. Variable domain in full (rest from reference TRBV7-9 and TRBJ1-2): DTGVSQNPRHKITKRGQNVTFRCDPISEHNRLYWYRQTLGQGPEFLTYFQNEAQLEKSRLLSDRFSAERPKGSFSTLEIQRTEQGDSAMYLCASSLGDRADYTFGSGTRLTVV.

This chain uses TRBV28 with TRBJ2-7; 9 positions agree with TRBD1. The J segment lost 3 bases and the V segment lost 6 bases, leaving 3 bases of the junction unmatched. Per the germline V gene, CDR1 is MDHEN and CDR2 is SYDVKM. The CDR3 contains 13 residues. CDR3 DNA sequence: TGTGCCAGCAGGGGGGACAGGGACTACGAGCAGTACTTC. Its protein is CASRGDRDYEQYF.

The rearrangement links TRBV5-6 to TRBJ1-2, with unresolved D. The CDR3 is made up of 13 amino acids. The germline V and J ends were trimmed by 5 bases and 4 bases, with 12 bases remaining between them. Germline loops: CDR1 SGHDT, CDR2 YYEEEE. The CDR3 loop reads CASSIWGAYGYTF. Here the CDR3 DNA reads TGTGCCAGCAGTATATGGGGAGCCTATGGCTACACCTTC.

This clone was observed a few times. The CDR3 sequence: CASSFGTHEQYF. The CDR3 nucleotides read TGTGCCAGCAGCTTCGGAACCCACGAGCAGTACTTC. The chain combines TRBV5-4 with TRBJ2-7; D remains unclear. This CDR3 is 12 amino acids long. Trimming pared 2 bases from V and 5 bases from J, leaving 8 bases between. The germline CDR1 and CDR2 sequences are SGHNT and YYREEE (reference sequence).

CDR3 in amino acids: CASSEVGARTEAFF. The CDR3 DNA reads as TGTGCCAGCAGTGAGGTGGGGGCGCGAACTGAAGCTTTCTTT. The V gene is TRBV2, the J gene TRBJ1-1; a weak D match, TRBD1 (6 bases). The germline V gene has CDR1 SNHLY and CDR2 FYNNEI. The CDR3 has 14 amino acids. The V gene lost 3 bases and the J gene lost 5 bases, with 13 bases spanning the gap.

Comments on this clone: One junction end does not reproduce the germline sequence, and a read error may be involved. This rearrangement joins TRBV9 to TRBJ2-1; 13 bases fit TRBD2. This CDR3 contains 19 residues. Germline V gene data show CDR1 as SGDLS and CDR2 as YYNGEE. The CDR3 spells CASSVEIGLAGVSNNEQFF. The CDR3 DNA is TGTGCCAGCAGCGTAGAGATAGGACTAGCGGGAGTCTCCAACAATGAGCAGTTCTTC. Together with reference TRBV9 and TRBJ2-1, the CDR3 gives the full variable domain: DSGVTQTPKHLITATGQRVTLRCSPRSGDLSVYWYQQSLDQGLQFLIQYYNGEERAKGNILERFSAQQFPDLHSELNLSSLELGDSALYFCASSVEIGLAGVSNNEQFFGPGTRLTVL.

This clone came up once. This chain uses TRBV19 with TRBJ2-7; D not resolved. The CDR3 runs 12 residues. Germline CDR1 and CDR2: LNHDA and SQIVND (reference sequence). With 6 bases removed from V and 0 bases from J, the gap between germline ends came to 6 bases. The CDR3 nucleotides are TGTGCCAGTAGCGAGAACTCCTACGAGCAGTACTTC. It is translated as CASSENSYEQYF. Drawing the rest from reference TRBV19 and TRBJ2-7, the complete variable domain is DGGITQSPKYLFRKEGQNVTLSCEQNLNHDAMYWYRQDPGQGLRLIYYSQIVNDFQKGDIAEGYSVSREKKESFPLTVTSAQKNPTAFYLCASSENSYEQYFGPGTRLTVT.

A word on this clone: Distinct nucleotide sequences in the sample also encode this CDR3. The chain carries TRBV28 and TRBJ2-7, with TRBD2 identical over 9 bases. With 2 bases clipped from V and 1 base from J, the junction kept 0 bases outside the gene matches. CDR3 length equals 14 residues. CDR1 and CDR2 from the germline V gene are MDHEN and SYDVKM. The CDR3: CASSLLAGSYEQYF. CDR3 nucleotide sequence: TGTGCCAGCAGTTTACTAGCGGGATCCTACGAGCAGTACTTC.

The gene calls are TRBV13 and TRBJ2-7; 8 nucleotides agree with TRBD2. Germline V CDR1 and CDR2: PRHDT, FYEKMQ (reference sequence). The trim removed 2 bases at V and 2 bases at J, leaving 2 bases unmatched. The CDR3 contains 14 residues. CDR3 sequence reads: CASSLPGLAYEQYF. In nucleotides, the CDR3 is TGTGCCAGCAGCTTACCGGGACTAGCCTACGAGCAGTACTTC.

The chain is built from TRBV5-5 and TRBJ2-2; maybe TRBD1 (5 bases). The CDR3 is made up of 15 amino acids. The ends were cut back, 2 bases at V and 0 bases at J, with 8 bases in the middle. Germline V lookup: CDR1 SGHKS, CDR2 YYEKEE (reference sequence). CDR3 loop: CASSFETANTGELFF. In nucleotides, the CDR3 is TGTGCCAGCAGCTTCGAGACAGCGAACACCGGGGAGCTGTTTTTT.